The clone carrying this T cell receptor beta chain was observed many times. This record belongs to a study of blood T cell repertoires in COVID-19. Across the whole study: Acute-phase and convalescent COVID-19 samples originated in the United States, Italy and Spain. Sample material is recorded as cDNA or gDNA derived from T cells, B-cell-depleted T cells, or PBMCs.

Per the study methods: The authors estimated nucleated cell counts from reference gene primer amplification. Libraries were prepared by immunoSEQ multiplex PCR; TCRdb keeps only in-frame clonotypes and omits some of them. That table is the source of V, J and clone size, and D and trimming were worked out from the DNA. The sample has some 130,000 clones, over 60% seen once. The CDR3 length is 15 residues. Trimming stripped 2 bases from V and 7 bases from J, with 15 bases between. Germline V lookup: CDR1 LGHNA, CDR2 YNFKEQ. The chain links TRBV4-2 to TRBJ1-5; perhaps TRBD1 as D (5 bases). The receptor's source is an older woman with acute or convalescent COVID-19. The sample taken for sequencing was peripheral blood. The CDR3 DNA reads as TGTGCCAGCAGCCAAAACTCAGGGTCGGAACAGCCCCAGCATTTT. Protein product: CASSQNSGSEQPQHF.